Shown below are 25 T cell receptor beta chains from a single sample sequenced in a study of cytomegalovirus exposure and HLA in healthy donors. Primers for the PCR totalled 60 Vbeta and 13 Jbeta. TCRdb's table, derived via immunoSEQ multiplex PCR, lists solely in-frame clones and lacks some. This table holds about 89,000 clones, roughly 80% found once. The sequenced material came from PBMCs. The source of these receptors is a man aged 25-45 years in good health and CMV-seronegative.

This clone appeared once. V is TRBV7-2 and J is TRBJ1-5, with 9 nucleotides matching TRBD1. From germline, CDR1 is SGHTA and CDR2 FQGNSA. There are 14 residues in the CDR3. Trimming removed 5 bases from V and 5 bases from J; junction bases left unmatched: 4. The CDR3 DNA is TGTGCCAGCAGCACCCGACAGGGGGATCAGCCCCAGCATTTT. It yields the protein CASSTRQGDQPQHF.

V usage is TRBV18 and J usage is TRBJ1-2, with a possible D match to TRBD1 (6 bases). V gave up 3 bases and J gave up 8 bases, with 19 bases separating them. Germline V gene sequence: CDR1 KGHSH, CDR2 LQKENI. The CDR3 runs to 15 residues. CDR3 nucleotides: TGTGCCAGCTCACCGCAGCAATTTGGGGGCAGGGGCTACACCTTC. This codes for CASSPQQFGGRGYTF.

The J gene is TRBJ1-1, the V gene TRBV27; D remains ambiguous. Trimming removed 2 bases from V and 3 bases from J, with 7 bases in between. This CDR3 region has 13 residues. The germline V gene has CDR1 MNHEY and CDR2 SMNVEV (reference sequence). CDR3 sequence (DNA): TGTGCCAGCAGTTTAGATAGAGACACTGAAGCTTTCTTT. Its translation is CASSLDRDTEAFF.

This rearrangement joins TRBV7-2 to TRBJ1-6; a weak D match, TRBD1 (6 bases). V lost 8 bases to trimming and J lost 3 bases, with 11 bases between them. The CDR3 length is 14 residues. Germline V gene sequence: CDR1 SGHTA, CDR2 FQGNSA. The CDR3 region has the DNA TGTGCCAGCGTCCAGGGGAACTATAATTCACCCCTCCACTTT. Residues: CASVQGNYNSPLHF.

The chain is built from TRBV11-2 and TRBJ2-7, with D perhaps TRBD1 (5 bases). The germline gives CDR1 SGHAT, CDR2 FQNNGV. V lost 0 bases, J lost 3 bases, and 15 bases lay in between. There are 16 residues in the CDR3. CDR3 in amino acids: CASSLEGQGIIYEQYF. The CDR3 bases are TGTGCCAGCAGCTTAGAAGGCCAGGGTATTATCTACGAGCAGTACTTC.

The rearrangement joins TRBV7-8 to TRBJ1-1; TRBD1 might be the D (5 bases). The CDR3 has 15 residues. Germline-derived CDR1 and CDR2 are SGHVS and FQNEAQ. Trimming removed 5 bases at V and 1 base at J, with 14 bases between. In nucleotides, the CDR3 is TGTGCCAGCAGCCTTTTGAACCAGGGGAACACTGAAGCTTTCTTT. Protein product: CASSLLNQGNTEAFF.

V is TRBV5-1 and J is TRBJ2-1, with D possibly being TRBD2 (6 bases). This CDR3 spans 15 amino acids. Germline-derived CDR1 and CDR2 are SGHRS and YFSETQ. With 0 bases removed from V and 6 bases from J, the gap between germline ends came to 13 bases. The CDR3 DNA follows: TGCGCCAGCAGCTTGGCCACGGGAGTCACCAATGAGCAGTTCTTC. This gives the protein CASSLATGVTNEQFF.

The table lists this clone with a few counts. This chain connects TRBV7-9 to TRBJ2-3; 13 bases fit TRBD2. This CDR3 has 16 amino acids. Germline CDR1 and CDR2: SEHNR and FQNEAQ (reference sequence). Trimming cost V 5 bases and J 5 bases; bases outside gene matches: 7. Here the CDR3 reads CASSPGTSGNLDTQYF. CDR3 in DNA: TGTGCCAGCAGCCCCGGGACTAGCGGGAATTTAGATACGCAGTATTTT.

The chain combines TRBV27 with TRBJ1-6, with D possibly matching TRBD1 (6 bases). There are 15 residues in the CDR3. V was cut by 2 bases and J by 8 bases, with 13 bases left in between. Per germline, CDR1 MNHEY and CDR2 SMNVEV (reference sequence). The CDR3 bases are TGTGCCAGCAGTTTACTCACGGGGGGCGATTCACCCCTCCACTTT. Protein product: CASSLLTGGDSPLHF.

The gene calls are TRBV6-5 and TRBJ2-3, with D perhaps TRBD2 (7 bases). The germline CDR1 and CDR2 sequences are MNHEY and SVGAGI. The CDR3 is 14 residues long. V lost 3 bases to trimming and J lost 6 bases, with 13 bases between them. Written as DNA, the CDR3 is TGTGCCAGCAGTTATCGGGGGGCGACGGATACGCAGTATTTT. Protein product: CASSYRGATDTQYF.

The chain joins TRBV18 to TRBJ1-2; 12 nucleotides match TRBD1. V shed 2 bases and J 6 bases; nucleotides not matched to a gene: 10. This CDR3 contains 17 residues. Germline V gene data show CDR1 as KGHSH and CDR2 as LQKENI. The CDR3 protein is CASSPTSPGTGGNGYTF. The CDR3 region has the DNA TGTGCCAGCTCACCAACTAGCCCCGGGACAGGGGGCAATGGCTACACCTTC.

The chain combines TRBV5-6 with TRBJ2-7; 7 nucleotides match TRBD1. Germline trimming cut 5 bases from V and 3 bases from J; bases unmatched to any gene: 14. CDR3 length: 16 amino acids. Per germline, CDR1 SGHDT and CDR2 YYEEEE. The CDR3 spells CASSYPRDRKYYEQYF. The CDR3 DNA follows: TGTGCCAGCAGTTACCCCCGGGACAGAAAATACTACGAGCAGTACTTC.

The chain carries TRBV7-2 and TRBJ2-7, with no clear D. The CDR3 is 13 amino acids. The germline CDR1 and CDR2 sequences are SGHTA and FQGNSA. Deletions cut 3 bases from V and 0 bases from J, with 6 bases between. The CDR3 nucleotides read TGTGCCAGCAGCTTGCCAGGCTCCTACGAGCAGTACTTC. This codes for CASSLPGSYEQYF.

The chain uses TRBV4-2 and TRBJ2-5, with 11 bases matching TRBD1. V gave up 0 bases and J gave up 3 bases; unmatched junction bases: 6. This CDR3 has 17 residues. The germline V gene has CDR1 LGHNA and CDR2 YNFKEQ. As DNA, the CDR3 is TGTGCCAGCAGCCAAGATTTAGGGACAGGGGGAAAAGAGACCCAGTACTTC. Its protein product is CASSQDLGTGGKETQYF.

The chain links TRBV5-1 to TRBJ2-1; TRBD2 agrees at 9 bases. This CDR3 region has 17 residues. Germline V gene lookup returns CDR1 SGHRS and CDR2 YFSETQ. The V and J ends lost 1 base and 2 bases, in that order; junction bases with no gene match: 7. The DNA of the CDR3 is TGCGCCAGCAGCTTGACTAGCGGGCTCCCCGCCTACAATGAGCAGTTCTTC. Translating gives CASSLTSGLPAYNEQFF.

The V gene is TRBV7-6, the J gene TRBJ2-7; D gene ambiguous. V was clipped by 0 bases and J by 1 base, with 4 bases between them. Germline V CDR1 and CDR2: SGHVS, FNYEAQ. CDR3 size: 13 residues. The CDR3 here is CASSLARSYEQYF. The CDR3 region has the DNA TGTGCCAGCAGCTTAGCCAGATCCTACGAGCAGTACTTC.

This clone was detected a few times. The chain carries TRBV5-4 and TRBJ2-5; 9 nucleotides agree with TRBD1. Germline CDR1 reads SGHNT; CDR2 reads YYREEE (reference sequence). The junction had 9 bases not matched to a gene; V was cut back by 4 bases and J by 2 bases. The length of the CDR3 is 16 residues. The CDR3 coding sequence is TGTGCCAGCAGCCCAAACCTCGGACAGGGGCAAGAGACCCAGTACTTC. Protein sequence: CASSPNLGQGQETQYF.

The chain is built from TRBV6-5 and TRBJ1-1; no firm D call. The CDR3 runs 16 residues. CDR1 and CDR2 (germline): MNHEY, SVGAGI. The V end was cut by 2 bases, the J end by 5 bases, with 18 bases between. The CDR3 spells CASSYPNRDGKTEAFF. CDR3 DNA sequence: TGTGCCAGCAGTTACCCGAATCGGGATGGGAAAACTGAAGCTTTCTTT.

This clone occurred a few times. V usage is TRBV4-1 and J usage is TRBJ2-7; D is perhaps TRBD2 (5 bases). Trimming removed 2 bases from V and 5 bases from J, with 13 bases in between. Germline V CDR1 and CDR2: MGHRA, YSYEKL. The CDR3 is made up of 14 amino acids. This chain's CDR3 is CASSQKLGRDEQYF. The CDR3 nucleotides are TGCGCCAGCAGCCAAAAACTAGGGAGAGACGAGCAGTACTTC.

J is TRBJ2-7 and V is TRBV5-4, with TRBD2 identical over 12 bases. Germline V gene sequence: CDR1 SGHNT, CDR2 YYREEE (reference sequence). This CDR3 region has 17 residues. V shed 3 bases, J shed 4 bases, and the junction held 11 bases outside the gene matches. CDR3 residues: CASSSLTSGRYLYEQYF. The DNA of the CDR3 is TGTGCCAGCAGCTCCCTGACTAGCGGGAGATATCTGTACGAGCAGTACTTC.

This clone appeared a single time. The chain has TRBV5-1 and TRBJ2-5, with TRBD1 matching over 8 bases. The CDR3 contains 13 residues. Trimming removed 5 bases from V and 5 bases from J; junction bases left unmatched: 5. Per the germline V gene, CDR1 is SGHRS and CDR2 is YFSETQ. CDR3 amino acids: CASRLTGGETQYF. CDR3 nucleotides: TGCGCCAGCAGACTCACAGGGGGGGAGACCCAGTACTTC. Supplemented by reference TRBV5-1 and TRBJ2-5, the full variable domain reads KAGVTQTPRYLIKTRGQQVTLSCSPISGHRSVSWYQQTPGQGLQFLFEYFSETQRNKGNFPGRFSGRQFSNSRSEMNVSTLELGDSALYLCASRLTGGETQYFGPGTRLLVL.

This clone was counted between two and nine times. The germline gene is not matched at one end of the junction; a read error may be the cause. The V and J genes are TRBV7-9 and TRBJ2-7; tentative D call: TRBD1 (6 bases). The CDR3 contains 13 residues. CDR1 is SEHNR, CDR2 FQNEAQ, per germline (reference sequence). The CDR3 reads CASSWDKAYEQYF. CDR3 DNA: TGCGCCAGCAGCTGGGACAAGGCCTACGAGCAGTACTTC.

The J gene is TRBJ1-2, the V gene TRBV6-5; possible D gene TRBD1, 6 bases. Germline loops: CDR1 MNHEY, CDR2 SVGAGI. The V end lost 2 bases, the J end lost 6 bases, and 13 bases lay between the germline ends. This CDR3 is built from 14 residues. CDR3 loop: CASSYLGGADGYTF. CDR3 nucleotides: TGTGCCAGCAGTTACCTTGGGGGGGCTGATGGCTACACCTTC.

This clone was seen a handful of times. CDR3 sequence reads: CASSWAVGPTDTQYF. Written as DNA, the CDR3 is TGTGCCAGCAGCTGGGCCGTGGGGCCTACAGATACGCAGTATTTT. The chain couples TRBV7-8 to TRBJ2-3; D may be TRBD1 (5 bases). The CDR3 consists of 15 residues. Trimming removed 4 bases at V and 3 bases at J, with 14 bases between. Germline CDR1 is SGHVS and CDR2 is FQNEAQ.

The V gene is TRBV9, the J gene TRBJ1-2; a possible D gene is TRBD1 (6 bases). The CDR3 runs to 14 residues. V lost 3 bases and J 4 bases, leaving 13 bases between the germline ends. Germline CDR1 SGDLS, CDR2 YYNGEE. The CDR3 loop is CASSAGGTVYGYTF. The DNA for the CDR3 is TGTGCCAGCAGCGCGGGGGGCACTGTCTATGGCTACACCTTC.